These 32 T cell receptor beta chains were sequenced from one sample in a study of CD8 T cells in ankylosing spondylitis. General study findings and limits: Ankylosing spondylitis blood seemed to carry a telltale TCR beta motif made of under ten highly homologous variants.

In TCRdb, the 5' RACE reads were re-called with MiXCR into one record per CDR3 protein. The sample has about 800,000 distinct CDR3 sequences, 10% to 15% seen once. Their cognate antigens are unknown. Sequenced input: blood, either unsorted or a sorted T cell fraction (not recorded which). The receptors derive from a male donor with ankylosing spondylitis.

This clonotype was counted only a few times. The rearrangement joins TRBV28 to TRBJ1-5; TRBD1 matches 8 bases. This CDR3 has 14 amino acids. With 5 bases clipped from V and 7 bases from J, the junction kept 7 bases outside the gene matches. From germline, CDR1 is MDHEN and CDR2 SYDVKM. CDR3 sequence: CASSDRGTRQPQHF. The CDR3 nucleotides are TGTGCCAGCAGTGACAGGGGAACGCGGCAGCCCCAGCATTTT.

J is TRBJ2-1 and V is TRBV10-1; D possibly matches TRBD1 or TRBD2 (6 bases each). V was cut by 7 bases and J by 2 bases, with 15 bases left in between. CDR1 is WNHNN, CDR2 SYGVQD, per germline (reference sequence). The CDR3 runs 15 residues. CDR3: CASNPSGEAYNEQFF. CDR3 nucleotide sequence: TGCGCCAGCAACCCCTCAGGGGAGGCCTACAATGAGCAGTTCTTC.

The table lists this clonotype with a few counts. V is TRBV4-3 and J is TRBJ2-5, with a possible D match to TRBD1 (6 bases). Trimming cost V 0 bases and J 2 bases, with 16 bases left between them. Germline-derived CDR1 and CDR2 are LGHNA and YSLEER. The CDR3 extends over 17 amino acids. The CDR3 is CASSQDFASGEQETQYF. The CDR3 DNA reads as TGCGCCAGCAGCCAAGACTTTGCCTCAGGGGAACAAGAGACCCAGTACTTC.

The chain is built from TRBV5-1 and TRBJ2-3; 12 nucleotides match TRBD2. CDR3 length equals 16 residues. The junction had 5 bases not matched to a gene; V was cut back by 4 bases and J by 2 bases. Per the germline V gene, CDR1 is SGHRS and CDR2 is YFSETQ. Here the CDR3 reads CASSGRLAGDTDTQYF. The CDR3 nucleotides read TGCGCCAGCAGCGGCCGACTAGCGGGGGACACAGATACGCAGTATTTT.

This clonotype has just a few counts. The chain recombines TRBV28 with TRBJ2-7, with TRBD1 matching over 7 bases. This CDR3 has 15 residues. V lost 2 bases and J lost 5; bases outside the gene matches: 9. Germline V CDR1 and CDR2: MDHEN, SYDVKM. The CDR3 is CASSLPGQVGDEQYF. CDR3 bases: TGTGCCAGCAGTTTACCCGGACAGGTGGGGGACGAGCAGTACTTC.

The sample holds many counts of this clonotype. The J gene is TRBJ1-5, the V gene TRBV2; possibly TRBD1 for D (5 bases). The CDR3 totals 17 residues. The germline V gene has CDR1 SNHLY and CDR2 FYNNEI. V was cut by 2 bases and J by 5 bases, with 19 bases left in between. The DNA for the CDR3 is TGTGCCAGCAGTGAATGGCCCGGGGCAGGGACGGATCAGCCCCAGCATTTT. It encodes CASSEWPGAGTDQPQHF.

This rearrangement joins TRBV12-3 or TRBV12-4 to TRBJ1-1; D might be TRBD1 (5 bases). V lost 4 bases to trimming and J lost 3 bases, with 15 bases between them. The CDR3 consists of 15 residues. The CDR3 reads CASSYRGMGDTEAFF. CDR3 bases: TGTGCCAGCAGTTATCGGGGAATGGGGGACACTGAAGCTTTCTTT.

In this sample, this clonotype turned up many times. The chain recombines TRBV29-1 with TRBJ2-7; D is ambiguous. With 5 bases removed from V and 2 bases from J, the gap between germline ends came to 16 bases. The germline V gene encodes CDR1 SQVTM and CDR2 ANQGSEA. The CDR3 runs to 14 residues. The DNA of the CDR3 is TGCAGCGTTCTACAGAGAACTACAACCTACGAGCAGTACTTC. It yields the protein CSVLQRTTTYEQYF.

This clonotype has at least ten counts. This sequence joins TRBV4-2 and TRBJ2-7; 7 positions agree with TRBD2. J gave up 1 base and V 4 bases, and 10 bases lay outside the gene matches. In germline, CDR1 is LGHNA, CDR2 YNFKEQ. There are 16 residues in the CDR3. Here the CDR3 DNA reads TGTGCCAGCAGCCGGAAGGCGGGGGACGGGTCCTACGAGCAGTACTTC. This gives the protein CASSRKAGDGSYEQYF.

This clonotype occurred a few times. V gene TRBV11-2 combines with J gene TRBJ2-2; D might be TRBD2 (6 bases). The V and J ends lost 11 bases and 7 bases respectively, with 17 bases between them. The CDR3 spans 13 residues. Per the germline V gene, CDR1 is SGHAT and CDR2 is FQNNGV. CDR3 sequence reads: CARRPKEGGELFF. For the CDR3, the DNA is TGTGCCCGTAGGCCCAAGGAGGGCGGGGAGCTGTTTTTT.

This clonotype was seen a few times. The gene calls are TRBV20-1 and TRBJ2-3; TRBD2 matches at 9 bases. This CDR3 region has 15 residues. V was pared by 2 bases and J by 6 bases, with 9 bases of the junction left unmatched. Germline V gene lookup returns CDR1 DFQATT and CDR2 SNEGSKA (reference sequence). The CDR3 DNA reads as TGCAGTGCTAGATCAAGCGGGGGGACCGGGGATACGCAGTATTTT. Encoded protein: CSARSSGGTGDTQYF.

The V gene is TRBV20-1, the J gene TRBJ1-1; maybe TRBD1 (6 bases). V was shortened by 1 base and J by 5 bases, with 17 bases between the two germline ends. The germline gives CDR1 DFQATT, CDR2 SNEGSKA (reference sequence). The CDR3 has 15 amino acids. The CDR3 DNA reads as TGCAGTGCTAGAGTTGGAGGGAGGAGGGGGACTGAAGCTTTCTTT. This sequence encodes CSARVGGRRGTEAFF.

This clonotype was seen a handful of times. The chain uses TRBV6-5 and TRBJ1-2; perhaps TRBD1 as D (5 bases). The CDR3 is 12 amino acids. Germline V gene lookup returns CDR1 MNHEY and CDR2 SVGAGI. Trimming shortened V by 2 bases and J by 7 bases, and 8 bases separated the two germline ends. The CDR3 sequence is CASSYQGFGYTF. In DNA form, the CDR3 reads TGTGCCAGCAGTTACCAGGGATTTGGCTACACCTTC.

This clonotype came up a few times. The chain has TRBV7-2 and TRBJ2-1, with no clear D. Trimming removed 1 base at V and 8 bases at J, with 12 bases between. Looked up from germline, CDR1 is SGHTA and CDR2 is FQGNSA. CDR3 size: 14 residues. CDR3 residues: CASSLGALLDEQFF. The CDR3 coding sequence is TGTGCCAGCAGCTTAGGGGCCCTCCTGGATGAGCAGTTCTTC. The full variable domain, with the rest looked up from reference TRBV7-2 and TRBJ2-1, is GAGVSQSPSNKVTEKGKDVELRCDPISGHTALYWYRQSLGQGLEFLIYFQGNSAPDKSGLPSDRFSAERTGGSVSTLTIQRTQQEDSAVYLCASSLGALLDEQFFGPGTRLTVL.

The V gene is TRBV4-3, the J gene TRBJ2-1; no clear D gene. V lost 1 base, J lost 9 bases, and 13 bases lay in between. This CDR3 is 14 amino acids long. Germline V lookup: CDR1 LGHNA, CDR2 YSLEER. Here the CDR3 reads CASSQVLRFSEQFF. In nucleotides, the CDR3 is TGCGCCAGCAGCCAAGTGTTAAGGTTCTCTGAGCAGTTCTTC.

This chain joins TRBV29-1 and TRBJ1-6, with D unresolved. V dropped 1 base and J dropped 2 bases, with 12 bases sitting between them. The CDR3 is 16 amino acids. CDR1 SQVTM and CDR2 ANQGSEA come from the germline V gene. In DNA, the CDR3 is TGCAGCGTTGAAGTGGTAGAGGCAGCCTATAATTCACCCCTCCACTTT. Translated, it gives CSVEVVEAAYNSPLHF.

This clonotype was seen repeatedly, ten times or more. The CDR3 region is CSARGKGTGGYEQYF. CDR3 DNA: TGCAGTGCTAGAGGAAAAGGGACAGGGGGGTACGAGCAGTACTTC. The chain has TRBV20-1 and TRBJ2-7; TRBD1 matches 11 bases. There are 15 residues in the CDR3. Germline CDR1 is DFQATT and CDR2 is SNEGSKA (reference sequence). The J segment lost 4 bases and the V segment lost 1 base, leaving 6 bases of the junction unmatched.

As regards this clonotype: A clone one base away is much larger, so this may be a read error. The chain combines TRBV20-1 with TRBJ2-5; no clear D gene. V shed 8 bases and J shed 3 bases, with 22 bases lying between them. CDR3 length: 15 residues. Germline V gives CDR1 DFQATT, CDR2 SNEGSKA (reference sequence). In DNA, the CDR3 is TGCAGTACTACCTCCGATCCCGCAGTCGAAGAGACCCAGTACTTC. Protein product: CSTTSDPAVEETQYF.

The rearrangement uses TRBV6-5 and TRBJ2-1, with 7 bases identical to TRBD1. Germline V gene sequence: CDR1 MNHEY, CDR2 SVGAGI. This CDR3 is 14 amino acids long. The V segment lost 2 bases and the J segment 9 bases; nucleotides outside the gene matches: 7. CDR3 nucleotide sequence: TGTGCCAGCAGTTACCCTGGACAGGCGGCTGAGCAGTTCTTC. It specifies CASSYPGQAAEQFF.

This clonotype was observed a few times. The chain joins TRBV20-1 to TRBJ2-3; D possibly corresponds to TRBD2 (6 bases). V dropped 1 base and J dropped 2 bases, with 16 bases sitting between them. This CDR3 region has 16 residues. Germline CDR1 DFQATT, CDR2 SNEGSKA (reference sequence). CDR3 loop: CSARATGTPDTDTQYF. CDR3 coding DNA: TGCAGTGCTAGAGCTACCGGGACTCCAGACACAGATACGCAGTATTTT.

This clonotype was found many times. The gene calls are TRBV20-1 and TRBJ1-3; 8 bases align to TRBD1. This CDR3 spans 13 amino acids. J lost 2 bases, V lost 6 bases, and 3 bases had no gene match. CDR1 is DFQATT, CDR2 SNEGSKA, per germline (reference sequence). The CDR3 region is CSAGTGAGNTIYF. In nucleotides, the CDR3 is TGCAGTGCGGGGACAGGCGCTGGAAACACCATATATTTT.

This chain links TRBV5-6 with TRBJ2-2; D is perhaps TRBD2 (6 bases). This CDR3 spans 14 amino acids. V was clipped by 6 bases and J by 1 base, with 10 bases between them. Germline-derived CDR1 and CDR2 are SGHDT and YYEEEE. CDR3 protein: CASTFGGNTGELFF. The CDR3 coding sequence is TGTGCCAGCACCTTCGGGGGGAACACCGGGGAGCTGTTTTTT.

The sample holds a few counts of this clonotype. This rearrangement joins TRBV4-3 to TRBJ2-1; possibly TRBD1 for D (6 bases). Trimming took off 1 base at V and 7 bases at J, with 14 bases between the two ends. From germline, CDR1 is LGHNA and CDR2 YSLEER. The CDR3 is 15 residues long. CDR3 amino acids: CASSQVGAVRNEQFF. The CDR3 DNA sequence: TGCGCCAGCAGCCAAGTGGGGGCGGTACGTAATGAGCAGTTCTTC.

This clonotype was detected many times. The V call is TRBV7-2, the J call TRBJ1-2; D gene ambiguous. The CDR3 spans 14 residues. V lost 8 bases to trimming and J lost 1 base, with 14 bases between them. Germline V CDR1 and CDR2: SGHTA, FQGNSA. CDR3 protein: CASVVSANNYGYTF. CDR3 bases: TGTGCCAGCGTAGTGAGTGCGAATAACTATGGCTACACCTTC. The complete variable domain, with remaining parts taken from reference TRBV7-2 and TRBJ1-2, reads GAGVSQSPSNKVTEKGKDVELRCDPISGHTALYWYRQSLGQGLEFLIYFQGNSAPDKSGLPSDRFSAERTGGSVSTLTIQRTQQEDSAVYLCASVVSANNYGYTFGSGTRLTVV.

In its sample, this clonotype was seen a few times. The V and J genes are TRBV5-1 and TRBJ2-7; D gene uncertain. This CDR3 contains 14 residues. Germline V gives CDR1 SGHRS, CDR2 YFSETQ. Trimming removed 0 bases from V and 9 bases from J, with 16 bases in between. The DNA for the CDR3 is TGCGCCAGCAGCTTGGTTCCCGGGCCAATCGGGCAGTACTTC. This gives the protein CASSLVPGPIGQYF. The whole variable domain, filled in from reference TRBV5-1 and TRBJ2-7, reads KAGVTQTPRYLIKTRGQQVTLSCSPISGHRSVSWYQQTPGQGLQFLFEYFSETQRNKGNFPGRFSGRQFSNSRSEMNVSTLELGDSALYLCASSLVPGPIGQYFGPGTRLTVT.

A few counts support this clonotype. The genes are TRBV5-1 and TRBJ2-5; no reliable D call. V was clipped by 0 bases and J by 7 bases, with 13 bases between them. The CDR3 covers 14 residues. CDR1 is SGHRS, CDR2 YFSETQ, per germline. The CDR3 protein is CASSLEPTDGTQYF. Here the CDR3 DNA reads TGCGCCAGCAGCTTGGAACCTACCGACGGGACCCAGTACTTC.

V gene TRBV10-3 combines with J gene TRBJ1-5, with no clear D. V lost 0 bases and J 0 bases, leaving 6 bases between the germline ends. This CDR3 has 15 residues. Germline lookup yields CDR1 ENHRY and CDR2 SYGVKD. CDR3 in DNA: TGTGCCATCAGTGAGTCCGACGTTAGCAATCAGCCCCAGCATTTT. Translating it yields CAISESDVSNQPQHF.

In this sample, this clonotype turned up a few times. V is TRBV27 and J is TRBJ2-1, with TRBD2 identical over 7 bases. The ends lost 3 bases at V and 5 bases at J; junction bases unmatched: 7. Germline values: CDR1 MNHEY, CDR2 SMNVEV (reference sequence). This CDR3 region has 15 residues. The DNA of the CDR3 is TGTGCCAGCAGTTTGTGGGGCCGGGGGGACAATGAGCAGTTCTTC. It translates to CASSLWGRGDNEQFF.

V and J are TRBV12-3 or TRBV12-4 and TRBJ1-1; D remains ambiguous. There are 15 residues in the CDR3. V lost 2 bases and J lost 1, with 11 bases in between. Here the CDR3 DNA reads TGTGCCAGCAGTTTAAAGGGAGCGGGGAACACTGAAGCTTTCTTT. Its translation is CASSLKGAGNTEAFF.

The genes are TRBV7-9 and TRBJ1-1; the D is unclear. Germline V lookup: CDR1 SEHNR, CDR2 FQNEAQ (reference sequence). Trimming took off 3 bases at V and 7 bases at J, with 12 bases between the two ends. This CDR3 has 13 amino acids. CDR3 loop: CASSFGLVGEAFF. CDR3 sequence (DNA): TGTGCCAGCAGCTTTGGACTGGTGGGTGAAGCTTTCTTT.

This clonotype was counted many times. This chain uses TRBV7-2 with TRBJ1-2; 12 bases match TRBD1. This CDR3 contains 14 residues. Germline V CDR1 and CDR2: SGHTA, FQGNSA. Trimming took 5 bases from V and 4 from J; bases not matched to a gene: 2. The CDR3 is CASSPGQGAYGYTF. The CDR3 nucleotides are TGTGCCAGCAGCCCGGGACAGGGGGCCTATGGCTACACCTTC.

In nucleotides, the CDR3 is TGCAGTGCTAGAGTGACCTTGAACACCGGGGAGCTGTTTTTT. Translated: CSARVTLNTGELFF. This chain connects TRBV20-1 to TRBJ2-2; no firm D call. Germline V gives CDR1 DFQATT, CDR2 SNEGSKA (reference sequence). The V gene lost 1 base and the J gene lost 1 base, with 7 bases spanning the gap. The CDR3 contains 14 residues.